A selection of T cell receptor beta chains follows, all from one sample in a study of shared clonotypes between healthy human individuals. This table comes from immunoSEQ multiplex PCR, and its TCRdb copy is limited to in-frame clones, with some not included. In the table there are over 2 million clones, approximately 94% of which are singletons. The sequencing sample was made of naive CD8+ T cells sorted from blood. All receptors derive from a man in his late teens or twenties in good health. CDR3s include the opening cysteine and the closing phenylalanine or tryptophan. Part of the rows lack a size; the others show once, few, many or a class for expanded clones.

abundance,v_gene,j_gene,CDR3aa
-,TRBV5-4,TRBJ2-3,CASSLELAGRDTQYF
-,TRBV28,TRBJ1-1,CASSLGAEGLNTEAFF
-,TRBV15,TRBJ1-1,CATGGVNTEAFF
-,TRBV4-1,TRBJ2-1,CASSQESVVASRREQFF
-,TRBV30,TRBJ2-2,CAWSVLGGGELFF
-,TRBV25-1,TRBJ1-1,CASFAGGGTEAFF
-,TRBV19,TRBJ1-2,CASSTGTGSYGYTF
-,TRBV28,TRBJ2-7,CASSLAFSGESSYEQYF
-,TRBV14,TRBJ1-2,CASSQDGGTYGYTF
-,TRBV4-1,TRBJ2-7,CASSHGQVSYEQYF
-,TRBV4-1,TRBJ2-3,CASSQDGGTSVSDTQYF
-,TRBV5-5,TRBJ1-2,CASSLVWTDYGYTF
-,TRBV30,TRBJ2-1,CAFDRSGGGEQFF
-,TRBV11-2,TRBJ1-1,CASSPTGGYTEAFF
once,TRBV11-1,TRBJ2-1,CASSSSLLTYNEQFF
once,TRBV27,TRBJ2-7,CASGPLTPGTLGEQYF
-,TRBV30,TRBJ2-1,CAWSDGRSSYNEQFF
-,TRBV30,TRBJ1-1,CAWSGTLMNTEAFF
-,TRBV27,TRBJ2-3,CASSAGPASGGVDTQYF
-,TRBV2,TRBJ2-3,CASSDPVSGIMADTQYF
-,TRBV5-6,TRBJ2-3,CASSLAGQPLTDTQYF
-,TRBV2,TRBJ2-3,CASSEGFSSTDTQYF
few,TRBV25-1,TRBJ2-2,CASTLQNTGELFF
-,TRBV7-9,TRBJ2-2,CASSLELYTGELFF
-,TRBV6-5,TRBJ2-7,CASSYFGVGEQYF
-,TRBV29-1,TRBJ1-1,CSVDGREAFF
-,TRBV2,TRBJ1-2,CASSGQGADGYTF
-,TRBV6-1,TRBJ1-3,CASSEFVSASGNTIYF
-,TRBV14,TRBJ1-3,CASSQVDPELSSSGNTIYF